The 32 T cell receptor beta chains reported below all come from one sample, sequenced in a study of cytomegalovirus exposure and HLA in healthy donors. The method was immunoSEQ multiplex PCR; TCRdb's version includes in-frame clones alone and lacks a portion of them. The sample has about 100,000 clones; around 95% are singletons. The sequenced material came from PBMCs. The receptors were gathered from a woman under 30 in good health and CMV-seronegative.

V usage is TRBV21-1 and J usage is TRBJ1-5; TRBD1, the D gene given by the table, was not confirmed from the DNA. TRBV21-1 is deemed a pseudogene. This CDR3 contains 14 residues. CDR3 amino acids: CANVKTESNQPQHF. The DNA for the CDR3 is TGTGCCAACGTTAAGACAGAAAGTAATCAGCCCCAGCATTTT.

The V call is TRBV13, the J call TRBJ2-1, with D possibly TRBD2 on 5 matching bases. V shed 2 bases and J shed 10 bases, with 12 bases lying between them. CDR1 PRHDT and CDR2 FYEKMQ come from the germline V gene (reference sequence). This CDR3 has 13 amino acids. The CDR3 DNA reads TGTGCCAGCAGCTTATTCGGGGAGTGGGAGCAGTTCTTC. Translation gives CASSLFGEWEQFF.

This sequence joins TRBV7-3 and TRBJ2-5; D remains unclear. The CDR3 is made up of 14 amino acids. Trimming left V 2 bases short and J 7 bases short, with 14 bases between. Germline V gene data show CDR1 as SGHTA and CDR2 as FQGTGA. The CDR3 DNA follows: TGTGCCAGCAGCTTAGGCGGCGTTGGTTCGACCCAGTACTTC. Its translation: CASSLGGVGSTQYF.

The CDR3 here is CASVAGGPFNEQFF. CDR3 nucleotide sequence: TGTGCCAGCGTAGCGGGGGGCCCCTTCAATGAGCAGTTCTTC. V and J are TRBV28 and TRBJ2-1; 10 nucleotides match TRBD2. Germline CDR1 is MDHEN and CDR2 is SYDVKM. CDR3 length: 14 residues. V was clipped by 8 bases and J by 6 bases; unmatched bases: 7.

The chain couples TRBV7-6 to TRBJ1-1; tentatively, D is TRBD1 (5 bases). In germline, CDR1 is SGHVS, CDR2 FNYEAQ. CDR3 length equals 15 residues. The V and J ends lost 5 bases and 5 bases respectively, with 18 bases between them. Here the CDR3 reads CASSPTFGGSTEAFF. CDR3 in DNA: TGTGCCAGCAGCCCGACATTCGGGGGGTCAACTGAAGCTTTCTTT.

This clone is categorized as medium-sized. This sequence joins TRBV4-3 and TRBJ2-1, with TRBD1 matching over 8 bases. Germline CDR1 reads LGHNA; CDR2 reads YSLEER. The CDR3 has 17 residues. Unmatched junction bases numbered 10, after V lost 1 base and J lost 5 bases. The CDR3 DNA reads TGCGCCAGCAGCCAAGTAGTACCGGGACAGGCACACAATGAGCAGTTCTTC. Its translation is CASSQVVPGQAHNEQFF.

This chain links TRBV27 with TRBJ1-2; TRBD1 aligns across 8 bases. Germline CDR1 MNHEY, CDR2 SMNVEV (reference sequence). With V trimmed by 5 bases and J by 4 bases, 9 bases remained unmatched. The CDR3 contains 15 residues. CDR3 region: CASSPSTGAPYGYTF. CDR3 sequence (DNA): TGTGCCAGCAGTCCCTCGACAGGGGCCCCCTATGGCTACACCTTC.

The CDR3 here is CATKPISSGANVLTF. Here the CDR3 DNA reads TGTGCCACTAAACCGATCAGCTCTGGGGCCAACGTCCTGACTTTC. The chain has TRBV15 and TRBJ2-6; D gene uncertain. Germline CDR1 reads LNHNV; CDR2 reads YYDKDF (reference sequence). V was trimmed by 9 bases and J by 0 bases, leaving 12 bases between them. The CDR3 has 15 residues.

The J gene is TRBJ1-4, the V gene TRBV5-6, with TRBD1 identical over 9 bases. Germline-derived CDR1 and CDR2 are SGHDT and YYEEEE. Trimming took 4 bases from V and 7 from J; bases not matched to a gene: 11. This CDR3 has 16 residues. Here the CDR3 DNA reads TGTGCCAGCAGCAAACCGGACAGGGGATCCCGTGAAAAACTGTTTTTT. It specifies CASSKPDRGSREKLFF.

This chain joins TRBV6-5 and TRBJ1-2; TRBD1 agrees at 12 bases. Germline loops: CDR1 MNHEY, CDR2 SVGAGI. The CDR3 contains 15 residues. V lost 8 bases to trimming and J lost 8 bases; unmatched junction nucleotides: 12. The CDR3 sequence is CASRLRDRGQGGYTF. The CDR3 DNA reads TGTGCCAGCCGGCTACGGGACAGGGGGCAAGGGGGCTACACCTTC.

This sequence joins TRBV9 and TRBJ1-4; the match to TRBD1 covers 8 bases. Trimming at V came to 2 bases and at J to 4 bases, leaving 4 bases not matched to a gene. The CDR3 length is 15 residues. The V gene's germline CDR1 is SGDLS and CDR2 YYNGEE. The CDR3 reads CASSVGTGHNEKLFF. DNA for the CDR3: TGTGCCAGCAGCGTTGGGACAGGCCATAATGAAAAACTGTTTTTT. Complete variable domain (other parts from reference TRBV9 and TRBJ1-4): DSGVTQTPKHLITATGQRVTLRCSPRSGDLSVYWYQQSLDQGLQFLIQYYNGEERAKGNILERFSAQQFPDLHSELNLSSLELGDSALYFCASSVGTGHNEKLFFGSGTQLSVL.

This clone has a single count. The V and J genes are TRBV6-5 and TRBJ2-3, with TRBD2 identical over 8 bases. Germline V gene sequence: CDR1 MNHEY, CDR2 SVGAGI. The CDR3 totals 15 residues. The junction had 6 bases not matched to a gene; V was cut back by 6 bases and J by 1 base. The CDR3 protein is CASRTGSGGTDTQYF. The DNA for the CDR3 is TGTGCCAGCAGAACGGGTAGCGGGGGCACAGATACGCAGTATTTT.

The rearrangement links TRBV5-5 to TRBJ2-7; unclear D gene. V dropped 0 bases and J dropped 6 bases, with 13 bases sitting between them. Germline V CDR1 and CDR2: SGHKS, YYEKEE (reference sequence). The CDR3 loop spans 14 amino acids. This CDR3 reads CASSLVVVSSEQYF. The DNA of the CDR3 is TGTGCCAGCAGCTTGGTTGTTGTGAGCTCCGAGCAGTACTTC.

The CDR3 DNA reads TGTGCCAGCAGCCCGGGACAGCGAGCTTTCTTT. This codes for CASSPGQRAFF. The V gene is TRBV7-2, the J gene TRBJ1-1; 7 nucleotides align to TRBD1. After removal of 5 bases from V and 10 bases from J, the junction contained 4 bases not matched to a gene. This CDR3 region has 11 residues. CDR1 and CDR2 (germline): SGHTA, FQGNSA. Full variable domain (remainder filled in from reference TRBV7-2 and TRBJ1-1): GAGVSQSPSNKVTEKGKDVELRCDPISGHTALYWYRQSLGQGLEFLIYFQGNSAPDKSGLPSDRFSAERTGGSVSTLTIQRTQQEDSAVYLCASSPGQRAFFGQGTRLTVV.

This chain joins TRBV7-3 and TRBJ1-1, with no clear D. V was pared by 2 bases and J by 0 bases, with 4 bases between. The CDR3 runs to 13 residues. CDR1 is SGHTA and CDR2 is FQGTGA in the germline V gene. The CDR3 here is CASSLFMNTEAFF. In nucleotides, the CDR3 is TGTGCCAGCAGCTTATTTATGAACACTGAAGCTTTCTTT.

The gene calls are TRBV5-1 and TRBJ2-3, with 7 bases identical to TRBD2. Germline CDR1 reads SGHRS; CDR2 reads YFSETQ. The CDR3 has 17 residues. V shed 4 bases and J 3 bases; nucleotides not matched to a gene: 14. CDR3 amino acids: CASSPGWSAGVTDTQYF. CDR3 DNA sequence: TGCGCCAGCAGCCCCGGTTGGAGTGCGGGGGTAACAGATACGCAGTATTTT.

In this sample, this clone turned up a few times. The chain couples TRBV28 to TRBJ1-3; the D gene is possibly TRBD1 (5 bases). The germline gives CDR1 MDHEN, CDR2 SYDVKM. Trimming took off 2 bases at V and 2 bases at J, with 13 bases between the two ends. This CDR3 spans 16 amino acids. The CDR3 protein is CASSLRQGPTGNTIYF. The CDR3 DNA follows: TGTGCCAGCAGTTTAAGGCAGGGTCCAACTGGAAACACCATATATTTT.

The chain joins TRBV7-8 to TRBJ2-3; 9 bases map to TRBD2. Trimming removed 5 bases from V and 1 base from J; junction bases left unmatched: 22. There are 21 residues in the CDR3. Germline-derived CDR1 and CDR2 are SGHVS and FQNEAQ. The CDR3 protein is CASSRPGTSPGGVWGTDTQYF. The CDR3 region has the DNA TGTGCCAGCAGCCGTCCCGGGACTAGCCCGGGTGGGGTTTGGGGCACAGATACGCAGTATTTT.

Concerning this clone: Germline is not matched at one junction end, which may reflect a read error. The chain uses TRBV5-1 and TRBJ1-1; no definite D call. CDR3 size: 16 residues. Per germline, CDR1 SGHRS and CDR2 YFSETQ. In nucleotides, the CDR3 is TGCGTCAGCAGCTTGACCGCCCTAGTACCGGACACTGAAGCTTTCTTT. The encoded protein is CVSSLTALVPDTEAFF.

The chain employs TRBV7-6 and TRBJ2-7, with a weak D call TRBD2 (6 bases). CDR1 is SGHVS, CDR2 FNYEAQ, per germline. The CDR3 is 13 amino acids. V shed 9 bases and J shed 6 bases, with 18 bases lying between them. The CDR3 DNA follows: TGTGCCAGTGCGGGGACCGTTTCTAGCGAGCAGTACTTC. The encoded protein is CASAGTVSSEQYF.

This chain uses TRBV5-1 with TRBJ2-3; 8 bases fit TRBD2. Germline loops: CDR1 SGHRS, CDR2 YFSETQ. The CDR3 sequence is 16 residues long. V trimming: 5 bases; J trimming: 6 bases; junction bases outside the gene matches: 14. The CDR3 sequence is CASSSSGGGRVDTQYF. The DNA for the CDR3 is TGCGCCAGCAGTTCATCCGGGGGGGGCCGAGTGGATACGCAGTATTTT.

The chain recombines TRBV4-2 with TRBJ1-1; D not certain. V gave up 3 bases and J gave up 2 bases, with 22 bases separating them. The CDR3 is 18 amino acids. In germline, CDR1 is LGHNA, CDR2 YNFKEQ. The CDR3 spells CASSHEAGELAFNTEAFF. The CDR3 DNA is TGTGCCAGCAGCCATGAGGCGGGAGAGTTGGCTTTTAACACTGAAGCTTTCTTT.

The V gene is TRBV7-9, the J gene TRBJ2-3; D perhaps matches TRBD2 (7 bases). V was shortened by 2 bases and J by 0 bases, with 18 bases between the two germline ends. CDR3 length: 18 amino acids. Per the germline V gene, CDR1 is SEHNR and CDR2 is FQNEAQ (reference sequence). The CDR3 reads CASSLTSRGGRSTDTQYF. The CDR3 DNA is TGTGCCAGCAGCTTAACGAGCAGGGGCGGGAGAAGCACAGATACGCAGTATTTT.

In its sample, this clone was seen a few times. The V and J genes are TRBV5-4 and TRBJ1-2; TRBD1 aligns across 7 bases. V lost 4 bases and J lost 8; bases outside the gene matches: 5. The CDR3 extends over 12 amino acids. The germline V gene has CDR1 SGHNT and CDR2 YYREEE (reference sequence). CDR3: CASSTDRVGYTF. CDR3 nucleotide sequence: TGTGCCAGCAGCACCGACAGGGTCGGCTACACCTTC.

The chain joins TRBV4-2 to TRBJ2-5; 12 positions match TRBD2. Per germline, CDR1 LGHNA and CDR2 YNFKEQ. This CDR3 contains 16 residues. Trimming removed 2 bases from V and 7 bases from J; junction bases left unmatched: 8. The CDR3 sequence is CASSQSSGGAYATQYF. The CDR3, as DNA: TGTGCCAGCAGCCAATCTAGCGGGGGGGCGTACGCGACCCAGTACTTC.

As DNA, the CDR3 is TGTGCCAGCAGCGTCGGACAGCCCTACGAGCAGTACTTC. It encodes CASSVGQPYEQYF. The V gene is TRBV7-6, the J gene TRBJ2-7, with D maybe TRBD1 (6 bases). CDR1 is SGHVS and CDR2 is FNYEAQ in the germline V gene. V was shortened by 5 bases and J by 2 bases, with 10 bases between the two germline ends. CDR3 length: 13 residues.

This clone was observed a single time. This rearrangement joins TRBV7-2 to TRBJ2-3, with a tentative D call TRBD2 (5 bases). This CDR3 spans 13 amino acids. The germline V gene encodes CDR1 SGHTA and CDR2 FQGNSA. The V gene lost 6 bases and the J gene lost 5 bases, with 12 bases spanning the gap. The CDR3 protein is CASRKAGVDTQYF. In DNA, the CDR3 is TGTGCCAGCAGAAAGGCCGGGGTAGATACGCAGTATTTT.

This chain connects TRBV7-3 to TRBJ2-3; 9 bases agree with TRBD2. From germline, CDR1 is SGHTA and CDR2 FQGTGA. This CDR3 is 15 amino acids long. Trimming cost V 5 bases and J 1 base; bases outside gene matches: 4. The CDR3 spells CASSGGGAGTDTQYF. The CDR3 DNA sequence: TGTGCCAGCAGCGGCGGGGGGGCCGGCACAGATACGCAGTATTTT. The whole variable domain, filled in from reference TRBV7-3 and TRBJ2-3, reads GAGVSQTPSNKVTEKGKYVELRCDPISGHTALYWYRQSLGQGPEFLIYFQGTGAADDSGLPNDRFFAVRPEGSVSTLKIQRTERGDSAVYLCASSGGGAGTDTQYFGPGTRLTVL.

The chain couples TRBV27 to TRBJ1-5; D gene uncertain. The CDR3 contains 12 residues. CDR1 is MNHEY, CDR2 SMNVEV, per germline (reference sequence). V gave up 3 bases and J gave up 7 bases, with 7 bases separating them. CDR3 DNA sequence: TGTGCCAGCAGTTTCTTCGGGCAGCCCCAGCATTTT. Translating it yields CASSFFGQPQHF.

This chain joins TRBV18 and TRBJ1-2, with D possibly TRBD1 on 6 matching bases. V was shortened by 6 bases and J by 2 bases, with 10 bases between the two germline ends. Germline-derived CDR1 and CDR2 are KGHSH and LQKENI. This CDR3 is 13 amino acids long. CDR3 in DNA: TGTGCCAGCTCCCCGGGGACAAACTATGGCTACACCTTC. Translated, it gives CASSPGTNYGYTF.

This clone is a singleton in its sample. This rearrangement joins TRBV28 to TRBJ1-6; TRBD1 agrees at 8 bases. In germline, CDR1 is MDHEN, CDR2 SYDVKM. V shed 5 bases and J 9 bases; nucleotides not matched to a gene: 3. This CDR3 region has 13 residues. DNA for the CDR3: TGTGCCAGCAGTCCGGACAGGGTTTCACCCCTCCACTTT. Protein: CASSPDRVSPLHF.

This clone showed up just a few times. The chain joins TRBV11-3 to TRBJ2-2; no firm D call. The CDR3 runs to 13 residues. In germline, CDR1 is SGHNT, CDR2 YENEEA. V was pared by 4 bases and J by 5 bases, with 8 bases between. The chain's CDR3 is CASSSAVTGELFF. Here the CDR3 DNA reads TGTGCCAGCAGCTCCGCGGTTACCGGGGAGCTGTTTTTT.